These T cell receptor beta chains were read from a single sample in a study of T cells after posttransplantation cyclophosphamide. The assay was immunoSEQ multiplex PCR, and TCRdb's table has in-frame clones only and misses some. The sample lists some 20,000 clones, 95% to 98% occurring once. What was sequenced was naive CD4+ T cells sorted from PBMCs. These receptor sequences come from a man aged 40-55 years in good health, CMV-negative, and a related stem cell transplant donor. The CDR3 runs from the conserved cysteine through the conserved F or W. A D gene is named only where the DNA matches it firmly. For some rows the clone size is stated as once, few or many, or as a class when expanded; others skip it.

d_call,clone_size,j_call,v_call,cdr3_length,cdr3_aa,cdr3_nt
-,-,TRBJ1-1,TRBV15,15,CATSRDMAVNTEAFF,TGTGCCACCAGCAGAGATATGGCGGTGAACACTGAAGCTTTCTTT
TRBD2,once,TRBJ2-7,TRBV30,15,CAWSLGSGRYYEQYF,TGTGCCTGGAGTCTGGGCAGCGGGAGGTACTACGAGCAGTACTTC
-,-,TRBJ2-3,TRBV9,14,CASSVVGRTDTQYF,TGTGCCAGCAGCGTAGTGGGGAGAACAGATACGCAGTATTTT
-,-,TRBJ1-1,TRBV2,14,CASSGMGRDTEAFF,TGTGCCAGCAGTGGGATGGGGAGGGACACTGAAGCTTTCTTT
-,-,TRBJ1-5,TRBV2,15,CASSNQGLFDQPQHF,TGTGCCAGCAGTAACCAGGGATTATTCGATCAGCCCCAGCATTTT
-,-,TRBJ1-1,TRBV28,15,CASSLSSGTNTEAFF,TGTGCCAGCAGTTTATCGTCAGGTACGAACACTGAAGCTTTCTTT
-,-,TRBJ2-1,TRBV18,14,CASSPLYRLNEQFF,TGTGCCAGCTCCCCACTCTACCGCCTCAATGAGCAGTTCTTC
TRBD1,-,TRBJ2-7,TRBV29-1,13,CSALGDRAYEQYF,TGCAGCGCCCTGGGGGACAGGGCCTACGAGCAGTACTTC
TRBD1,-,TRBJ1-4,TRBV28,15,CASSVDRAYDEKLFF,TGTGCCAGCAGTGTCGACAGGGCCTACGATGAAAAACTGTTTTTT
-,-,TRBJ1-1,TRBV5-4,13,CASSLGALAEAFF,TGTGCCAGCAGCTTGGGGGCGCTGGCTGAAGCTTTCTTT
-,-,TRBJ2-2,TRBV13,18,CASSFLTSRVANTGELFF,TGTGCCAGCAGCTTTTTGACTAGTCGGGTCGCGAACACCGGGGAGCTGTTTTTT
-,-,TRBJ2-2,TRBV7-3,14,CASSSGLITGELFF,TGTGCCAGCAGCTCGGGACTCATCACCGGGGAGCTGTTTTTT
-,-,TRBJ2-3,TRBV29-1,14,CSVGGTDNTDTQYF,TGCAGCGTTGGCGGGACAGATAACACAGATACGCAGTATTTT
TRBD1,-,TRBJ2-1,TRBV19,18,CASSSWTGRVGIGNEQFF,TGTGCCAGTAGTAGCTGGACAGGACGGGTCGGGATAGGGAATGAGCAGTTCTTC
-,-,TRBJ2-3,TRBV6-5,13,CASGSARTDTQYF,TGTGCCAGCGGAAGCGCCCGCACAGATACGCAGTATTTT
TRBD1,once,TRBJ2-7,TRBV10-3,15,CAISETGQGYYEQYF,TGTGCCATCAGTGAGACTGGACAGGGCTACTACGAGCAGTACTTC
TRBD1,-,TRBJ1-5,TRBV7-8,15,CASSGWRDRTQPQHF,TGTGCCAGCAGCGGGTGGAGGGACAGGACTCAGCCCCAGCATTTT
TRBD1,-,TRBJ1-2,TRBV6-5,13,CASRETGGIGYTF,TGTGCCAGCAGGGAAACAGGGGGCATAGGCTACACCTTC
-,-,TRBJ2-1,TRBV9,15,CASSAPERGINEQFF,TGTGCCAGCAGCGCCCCGGAGAGGGGGATCAATGAGCAGTTCTTC
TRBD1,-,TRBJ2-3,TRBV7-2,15,CASSWGQVSTDTQYF,TGTGCCAGCAGCTGGGGACAGGTTAGCACAGATACGCAGTATTTT
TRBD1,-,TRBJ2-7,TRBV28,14,CASTYTGGEYEQYF,TGTGCCAGCACCTACACAGGGGGCGAGTACGAGCAGTACTTC
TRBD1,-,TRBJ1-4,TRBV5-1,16,CASSRDRVATNEKLFF,TGCGCCAGCAGCCGAGACAGGGTAGCAACTAATGAAAAACTGTTTTTT
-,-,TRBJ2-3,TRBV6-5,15,CASSYGGTSTDTQYF,TGTGCCAGCAGTTACGGCGGGACTAGCACAGATACGCAGTATTTT
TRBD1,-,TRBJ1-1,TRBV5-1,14,CASSLNRGHTEAFF,TGCGCCAGCAGCTTAAACAGGGGGCATACTGAAGCTTTCTTT
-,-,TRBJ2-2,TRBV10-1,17,CASSPRQEFQITGELFF,TGCGCCAGCAGTCCGAGACAAGAGTTCCAAATCACCGGGGAGCTGTTTTTT
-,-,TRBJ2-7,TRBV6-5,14,CASSYNREIHEQYF,TGTGCCAGCAGTTATAACAGGGAAATCCACGAGCAGTACTTC
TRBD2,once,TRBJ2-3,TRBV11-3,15,CASGEGLTSTDTQYF,TGTGCCAGCGGCGAGGGACTAACTAGCACAGATACGCAGTATTTT
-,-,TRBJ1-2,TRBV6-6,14,CASSYSRYGDGYTF,TGTGCCAGCAGTTACTCGAGATACGGGGATGGCTACACCTTC
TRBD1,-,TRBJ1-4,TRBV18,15,CASSQLGQGDEKLFF,TGTGCCAGCTCACAACTTGGACAGGGGGATGAAAAACTGTTTTTT
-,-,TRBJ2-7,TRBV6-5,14,CATGPAGRLYEQYF,TGTGCCACCGGGCCGGCGGGACGTTTATACGAGCAGTACTTC
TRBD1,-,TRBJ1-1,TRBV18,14,CASSPDRGGTEAFF,TGTGCCAGCTCACCAGACAGGGGTGGGACTGAAGCTTTCTTT
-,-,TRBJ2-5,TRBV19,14,CASSIQGGQETQYF,TGTGCCAGTAGTATACAGGGAGGCCAAGAGACCCAGTACTTC
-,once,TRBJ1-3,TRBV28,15,CATDGQRSSGNTIYF,TGTGCCACCGATGGACAGCGCTCCTCTGGAAACACCATATATTTT
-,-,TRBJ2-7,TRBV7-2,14,CASRETVAGYEQYF,TGTGCCAGCAGGGAAACCGTCGCAGGGTACGAGCAGTACTTC
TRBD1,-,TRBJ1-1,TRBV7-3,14,CASSLTGVDTEAFF,TGTGCCAGCAGCCTGACAGGGGTTGACACTGAAGCTTTCTTT
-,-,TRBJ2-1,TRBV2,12,CASSEEGDEQFF,TGTGCCAGCAGTGAAGAGGGGGACGAGCAGTTCTTC
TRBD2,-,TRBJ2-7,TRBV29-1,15,CSVPGASSGLDEQYF,TGCAGCGTGCCGGGGGCGTCTAGCGGGCTTGACGAGCAGTACTTC
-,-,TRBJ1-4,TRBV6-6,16,CASRGQRGVKDEKLFF,TGTGCCAGCAGAGGACAGAGAGGGGTAAAGGATGAAAAACTGTTTTTT
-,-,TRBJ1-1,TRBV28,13,CAITGHRNTEAFF,TGTGCCATCACGGGACATCGGAACACTGAAGCTTTCTTT
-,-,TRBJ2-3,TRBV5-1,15,CASSPVRASTDTQYF,TGCGCCAGCAGCCCCGTGAGAGCCAGCACAGATACGCAGTATTTT
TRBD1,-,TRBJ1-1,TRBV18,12,CASSPDRGEAFF,TGTGCCAGCTCACCGGACAGGGGAGAAGCTTTCTTT
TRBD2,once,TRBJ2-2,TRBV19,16,CATSGTSGRSTGELFF,TGTGCCACCTCCGGGACTAGCGGGAGGAGTACCGGGGAGCTGTTTTTT
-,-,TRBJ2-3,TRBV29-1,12,CSVGQTTDTQYF,TGCAGCGTTGGGCAGACTACAGATACGCAGTATTTT
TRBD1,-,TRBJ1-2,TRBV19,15,CASSLGTGGDYGYTF,TGTGCCAGTAGTCTCGGGACAGGGGGCGACTATGGCTACACCTTC
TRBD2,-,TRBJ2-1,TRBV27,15,CASTRLAGVYNEQFF,TGTGCCAGCACAAGACTAGCGGGAGTTTACAATGAGCAGTTCTTC
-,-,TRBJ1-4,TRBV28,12,CASSPHGGKLFF,TGTGCCAGCAGTCCCCATGGAGGCAAACTGTTTTTT
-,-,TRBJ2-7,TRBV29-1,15,CSVENTPAGRREQYF,TGCAGCGTTGAGAACACGCCCGCGGGAAGGCGCGAGCAGTACTTC
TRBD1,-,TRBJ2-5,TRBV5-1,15,CASSLGDRDMETQYF,TGCGCCAGCAGCTTGGGGGACAGGGATATGGAGACCCAGTACTTC
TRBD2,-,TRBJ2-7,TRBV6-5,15,CASSRGTSGRYEQYF,TGTGCCAGCAGCAGAGGGACTAGCGGGAGATACGAGCAGTACTTC
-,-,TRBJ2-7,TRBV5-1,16,CASSLGGRGWLDEQYF,TGCGCCAGCAGCTTGGGGGGGCGCGGATGGCTGGACGAGCAGTACTTC
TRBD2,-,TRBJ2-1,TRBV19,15,CASSISSGTYNEQFF,TGTGCCAGTAGTATTTCCAGCGGGACTTACAATGAGCAGTTCTTC
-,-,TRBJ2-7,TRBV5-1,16,CASTSEIAGAGNEQYF,TGCGCCAGCACCTCTGAGATTGCGGGGGCGGGGAACGAGCAGTACTTC